What follows describes a single T cell receptor (beta chain). Its matching antigen is unknown. Read coverage stops 3 residues before the CDR3 terminus; the germline J gene supplies the remainder. The record originates from a study of T cells in women clearing cervical HPV infection. Study context: Cases were women with histologically confirmed HPV16-related CIN3 or worse, including 2 invasive cancers. HLA type stays a possible confounder, typing being limited.

With 6 bases clipped from V and 5 bases from J, the junction kept 5 bases outside the gene matches. CDR3 length: 14 amino acids. Germline CDR1 MDHEN, CDR2 SYDVKM. Dot-blot hybridization genotyped cervical HPV amplified with MY09/MY11 PCR. Using immunoSEQ multiplex PCR, the repertoire was profiled, and TCRdb retains in-frame clones only, with some absent. The listing contains tens of thousands of clones. Findings and caveats of the study: Cases carried less TRBV6-7 than controls: roughly 0.11% versus 0.16%.

The chain joins TRBV28 to TRBJ1-5, with TRBD1 matching 9 bases. This sequence originates from a woman aged 18 to 75 with a cervical HPV16 infection that either progressed to CIN3+ or cleared (not recorded which). The sequenced sample was blood buffy coat. CDR3 region: CASSTGTGHQPQHF. CDR3 DNA (partial): TGTGCCAGCAGCACTGGGACAGGGCATCAGCCC.